This T cell receptor beta chain was identified during a study of OX40 agonist ivuxolimab in advanced cancers. The CDR3 is made up of 15 amino acids. V shed 8 bases, J shed 5 bases, and the junction held 9 bases outside the gene matches. CDR1 and CDR2 (germline): MNHNY, SVGAGI (reference sequence). The method was immunoSEQ multiplex PCR; TCRdb's version includes in-frame clones alone and lacks a portion of them. The data show around 67,000 clones, with roughly 80% seen just once and 1.2% held by the top ten. This TCR came from an adult with an advanced solid tumor such as melanoma, head and neck, liver or kidney cancer. The sequences come from CD4+ or CD8+ T cells sorted from blood, collected in a trial of the OX40 agonist ivuxolimab. V and J are TRBV6-6 and TRBJ2-5, with 12 bases lining up with TRBD2. The CDR3 DNA follows: TGTGCCAGCCGGGCTAGCGGGGGGGCCAGGGAGACCCAGTACTTC. Translating gives CASRASGGARETQYF.